Each of the 8 T cell receptor beta chains below was sequenced from the same sample in a study of blood T cell repertoires in COVID-19. The data were produced by immunoSEQ multiplex PCR, yet TCRdb's version contains in-frame clones alone and is incomplete. The data show roughly 210,000 clones, around four fifths seen once. The sequencing sample was made of peripheral blood. The receptors come from a woman older than 75 with COVID-19, enrolled during active disease.

V and J are TRBV7-2 and TRBJ2-5, with no clear D. The CDR3 is 13 amino acids. Trimming cost V 7 bases and J 1 base, with 10 bases left between them. Germline assignment: CDR1 SGHTA and CDR2 FQGNSA. CDR3 DNA sequence: TGTGCCAGCACCTCTAGAGGCCAAGAGACCCAGTACTTC. It yields the protein CASTSRGQETQYF. Filled out from reference TRBV7-2 and TRBJ2-5, the complete variable domain reads GAGVSQSPSNKVTEKGKDVELRCDPISGHTALYWYRQSLGQGLEFLIYFQGNSAPDKSGLPSDRFSAERTGGSVSTLTIQRTQQEDSAVYLCASTSRGQETQYFGPGTRLLVL.

CDR3 protein: CASSTSGGAAYNEQFF. The CDR3 DNA reads as TGTGCCAGCAGCACGAGCGGGGGGGCGGCCTACAATGAGCAGTTCTTC. The rearrangement uses TRBV5-4 and TRBJ2-1; 10 bases are shared with TRBD2. The CDR3 totals 16 residues. Germline CDR1 reads SGHNT; CDR2 reads YYREEE (reference sequence). The junction had 6 bases not matched to a gene; V was cut back by 4 bases and J by 2 bases. The full variable domain, with the rest looked up from reference TRBV5-4 and TRBJ2-1, is ETGVTQSPTHLIKTRGQQVTLRCSSQSGHNTVSWYQQALGQGPQFIFQYYREEENGRGNFPPRFSGLQFPNYSSELNVNALELDDSALYLCASSTSGGAAYNEQFFGPGTRLTVL.

In the case of this clone: At one end, the junction sequence differs from germline, possibly due to a read error. The chain employs TRBV12-3 or TRBV12-4 and TRBJ1-4, with 9 bases fitting TRBD1. This CDR3 is built from 13 residues. The CDR3 loop is CASSLQPGTGPSF. CDR3 DNA: TGTGCCAGCAGTTTACAACCCGGGACAGGGCCATCTTTT.

The V call is TRBV5-1, the J call TRBJ2-5, with 11 bases lining up with TRBD2. The CDR3 is 15 residues long. From germline, CDR1 is SGHRS and CDR2 YFSETQ. With 5 bases clipped from V and 4 bases from J, the junction kept 7 bases outside the gene matches. The CDR3 region is CASRLIAGGRETQYF. CDR3 DNA: TGCGCCAGCAGATTGATAGCGGGGGGGCGAGAGACCCAGTACTTC. Using reference TRBV5-1 and TRBJ2-5 for the parts outside the CDR3, the full variable domain is KAGVTQTPRYLIKTRGQQVTLSCSPISGHRSVSWYQQTPGQGLQFLFEYFSETQRNKGNFPGRFSGRQFSNSRSEMNVSTLELGDSALYLCASRLIAGGRETQYFGPGTRLLVL.

The chain links TRBV5-1 to TRBJ2-5; 10 positions match TRBD1. V shed 0 bases and J 4 bases; nucleotides not matched to a gene: 9. This CDR3 comprises 17 residues. CDR1 and CDR2 from the germline V gene are SGHRS and YFSETQ. The DNA for the CDR3 is TGCGCCAGCAGCTTGGGTGCCGACAGGGGGCGAAGAGAGACCCAGTACTTC. Its translation: CASSLGADRGRRETQYF.

The V and J genes are TRBV25-1 and TRBJ2-7; possibly TRBD1 for D (7 bases). CDR1 and CDR2 from the germline V gene are MGHDK and SYGVNS. Trimming shortened V by 4 bases and J by 1 base, and 11 bases separated the two germline ends. This CDR3 region has 14 residues. The CDR3 region is CASSAAGGSYEQYF. CDR3 coding DNA: TGTGCCAGCAGTGCGGCAGGGGGGTCCTACGAGCAGTACTTC.

This clone was seen only once. V usage is TRBV7-2 and J usage is TRBJ2-6, with TRBD1 matching over 7 bases. Germline V lookup: CDR1 SGHTA, CDR2 FQGNSA. The CDR3 covers 17 residues. J was trimmed by 0 bases and V by 5 bases; bases with no gene match: 7. CDR3 sequence reads: CASSTRGQSSGANVLTF. CDR3 DNA: TGTGCCAGCAGCACCCGGGGACAGAGCTCTGGGGCCAACGTCCTGACTTTC.

This clone was counted a few times. The rearrangement joins TRBV18 to TRBJ2-2, with D hard to call. Germline V gives CDR1 KGHSH, CDR2 LQKENI. The CDR3 has 15 amino acids. V shed 1 base and J shed 7 bases, with 13 bases lying between them. CDR3 loop: CASSPLSIVYGELFF. Here the CDR3 DNA reads TGTGCCAGCTCACCACTTAGTATAGTCTACGGGGAGCTGTTTTTT. The full variable domain, in which reference TRBV18 and TRBJ2-2 provide the parts outside the CDR3, is NAGVMQNPRHLVRRRGQEARLRCSPMKGHSHVYWYRQLPEEGLKFMVYLQKENIIDESGMPKERFSAEFPKEGPSILRIQQVVRGDSAAYFCASSPLSIVYGELFFGEGSRLTVL.